A single sample gave rise to the 3 T cell receptor beta chains below, sequenced in a study of graft-versus-host responses after intestinal transplantation. No antigen is known for these receptors. Method: immunoSEQ multiplex PCR; TCRdb's copy keeps in-frame clones and lacks some. The sample has tens of thousands of clones, about 95% seen once. Sequenced material: unstimulated CD8+ T cells sorted from spleen or lymph node cells, taken before transplant. The receptors originated from a human donor who was the organ donor for an intestinal transplant.

The chain combines TRBV7-2 with TRBJ2-1; TRBD2 aligns across 9 bases. V gave up 11 bases and J gave up 8 bases; unmatched junction bases: 13. The CDR3 extends over 14 amino acids. Germline V CDR1 and CDR2: SGHTA, FQGNSA. The CDR3 reads CAAGLTSGRYEQFF. CDR3 coding DNA: TGTGCCGCGGGGCTGACTAGCGGTAGGTATGAGCAGTTCTTC.

The chain employs TRBV11-2 and TRBJ2-5; 9 bases are a match to TRBD2. Losses at the gene ends were 2 bases for V and 1 base for J; bases not matched to a gene: 11. Germline V gene sequence: CDR1 SGHAT, CDR2 FQNNGV. CDR3 length: 18 amino acids. CDR3 nucleotide sequence: TGTGCCAGCAGCTTACCGGACCCCAGCGGGGGGATCCAAGAGACCCAGTACTTC. Its protein is CASSLPDPSGGIQETQYF.

This sequence joins TRBV7-9 and TRBJ2-7, with D perhaps assigned TRBD1 or TRBD2 (6 bases each). This CDR3 has 16 residues. V lost 5 bases, J lost 7 bases, and 24 bases lay in between. The germline gives CDR1 SEHNR, CDR2 FQNEAQ (reference sequence). CDR3 protein: CASSPHRGRQGEEQYF. CDR3 nucleotide sequence: TGTGCCAGCAGCCCCCACCGGGGGCGTCAAGGTGAAGAGCAGTACTTC.